Sequencing of this TCR beta chain was carried out in a study of T cell changes during pregnancy in multiple sclerosis. The germline V and J ends were trimmed by 3 bases and 2 bases, with 16 bases remaining between them. The CDR3 sequence is 16 residues long. Germline lookup yields CDR1 KGHSH and CDR2 LQKENI. Measured with immunoSEQ multiplex PCR; TCRdb has only the in-frame clones, and not every one. Counted here are approximately 33,000 clones, roughly 88% occurring once; the ten biggest clones make up about 0.8%. The chain joins TRBV18 to TRBJ1-2; possible D gene TRBD1, 6 bases. Source: CD4+ T cells from peripheral blood mononuclear cells, taken in the first trimester of pregnancy. The source of this sequence is a female donor in good health, enrolled as a control in a pregnancy study. The CDR3 reads CASSPSLPRGNYGYTF. In DNA form, the CDR3 reads TGTGCCAGCTCACCCTCTCTCCCAAGGGGGAACTATGGCTACACCTTC.